This TCR beta chain was retrieved from a study of shared clonotypes between healthy human individuals. On the study more broadly: A few men and a couple of women, aged 18 to 49, were donors. A donor's plate count was three for CD4 naive and three for CD4 memory; CD8 naive had two and CD8 memory one. Study findings and constraints: Naive CD4 clonotypes overlapped across a handful of donors at approximately 4.5%.

Sorted subsets were amplified in replicate PCRs using approximately 200 ng DNA, some 31,000 T cell genomes. The data were produced by immunoSEQ multiplex PCR, yet TCRdb's version contains in-frame clones alone and is incomplete. This sample yields some 1,600,000 clones, of which approximately 98% are seen a single time; about 0.45% belongs to the top ten. As to this clone: Its target is unknown.

With 3 bases removed from V and 2 bases from J, the gap between germline ends came to 4 bases. Germline values: CDR1 MDHEN, CDR2 SYDVKM. The CDR3 totals 12 residues. The V and J genes are TRBV28 and TRBJ2-5; D gene uncertain. Sequencing used naive CD4+ T cells sorted from blood. Subset reported: CD45RA+ positively selected. The source is a man in his thirties or forties in good health. As DNA, the CDR3 is TGTGCCAGCAGTTTCACTCAAGAGACCCAGTACTTC. Its translation: CASSFTQETQYF.